The 24 T cell receptor beta chains listed next were all sequenced from one sample in a study of T-cell memory formation after mild COVID-19. MiXCR, run by TCRdb on the 5' RACE reads, gives a single entry per CDR3 protein. The table shows 500,000 to 550,000 distinct CDR3 sequences, with over 20% occurring only once. Source material: PBMCs or a T cell subset sorted from them (not recorded which). The receptors here all came from an adult woman who had mild COVID-19 (a few samples of this study predate the infection). Cell type and time point are not known.

This clonotype was seen more than once but under ten times. The rearrangement joins TRBV9 to TRBJ2-7; the D gene is possibly TRBD2 (7 bases). Trimming removed 0 bases at V and 1 base at J, with 17 bases between. The length of the CDR3 is 17 residues. CDR1 is SGDLS, CDR2 YYNGEE, per germline. CDR3 sequence: CASSVEEVGGGSYEQYF. In DNA, the CDR3 is TGTGCCAGCAGCGTAGAAGAGGTGGGAGGGGGGTCCTACGAGCAGTACTTC. The variable domain in full, completed from reference TRBV9 and TRBJ2-7, reads DSGVTQTPKHLITATGQRVTLRCSPRSGDLSVYWYQQSLDQGLQFLIQYYNGEERAKGNILERFSAQQFPDLHSELNLSSLELGDSALYFCASSVEEVGGGSYEQYFGPGTRLTVT.

This clonotype has more than one count but fewer than ten. The rearrangement uses TRBV11-3 and TRBJ2-1, with D perhaps being TRBD1 or TRBD2 (5 bases each). CDR3 length equals 16 residues. CDR1 and CDR2 from the germline V gene are SGHNT and YENEEA. V was cut by 6 bases and J by 4 bases, with 19 bases left in between. This chain's CDR3 is CASSSSWGPSYNEQFF. CDR3 bases: TGTGCCAGCAGTTCATCCTGGGGACCGAGTTACAATGAGCAGTTCTTC.

This clonotype has more than one count but fewer than ten. This sequence joins TRBV12-3 or TRBV12-4 and TRBJ1-1; D is unclear. The CDR3 covers 13 residues. The ends were cut back, 8 bases at V and 4 bases at J, with 14 bases in the middle. The CDR3: CASGVSGGTEAFF. CDR3 DNA: TGTGCCAGCGGGGTGTCCGGAGGCACTGAAGCTTTCTTT.

Turning to this clonotype: A junction end diverges from the germline sequence, so it may reflect a read error. This chain links TRBV3-1 with TRBJ2-1, with D perhaps matching TRBD2 (7 bases). Germline loops: CDR1 LGHDT, CDR2 YNNKEL (reference sequence). The CDR3 spans 13 residues. CDR3 region: CASSLTRGGEGVF. CDR3 coding DNA: TGTGCCAGCAGCCTAACCCGCGGGGGCGAAGGGGTCTTC.

This chain connects TRBV5-5 to TRBJ1-5; D is undetermined. Deletions cut 3 bases from V and 7 bases from J, with 11 bases between. CDR1 SGHKS and CDR2 YYEKEE come from the germline V gene (reference sequence). This CDR3 has 13 residues. CDR3 residues: CASSSGVNQPQHF. The CDR3 nucleotides read TGTGCCAGCAGCTCCGGGGTTAACCAGCCCCAGCATTTT.

The chain carries TRBV2 and TRBJ2-5, with 10 bases identical to TRBD1. Germline CDR1 reads SNHLY; CDR2 reads FYNNEI. The J segment lost 5 bases and the V segment lost 8 bases, leaving 5 bases of the junction unmatched. This CDR3 has 13 residues. Written as DNA, the CDR3 is TGTGCCAGCTTGGGACAGGGGCTGGAGACCCAGTACTTC. This gives the protein CASLGQGLETQYF.

This clonotype has only a few counts. The chain recombines TRBV29-1 with TRBJ2-1, with D unresolved. Germline V gives CDR1 SQVTM, CDR2 ANQGSEA. The V end was cut by 4 bases, the J end by 0 bases, with 13 bases between. The CDR3 has 15 residues. CDR3 region: CSVVGDLSSYNEQFF. In DNA form, the CDR3 reads TGCAGCGTTGTGGGTGACTTAAGCTCCTACAATGAGCAGTTCTTC.

V is TRBV6-2 or TRBV6-3 and J is TRBJ1-1, with no clear D. In germline, CDR1 is MNHEY, CDR2 SVGEGT. This CDR3 region has 11 residues. Deletions cut 11 bases from V and 1 base from J, with 8 bases between. This CDR3 is CACGSNTEAFF. As DNA, the CDR3 is TGTGCCTGCGGATCGAACACTGAAGCTTTCTTT.

This clonotype was recorded a few times. The V and J genes are TRBV13 and TRBJ2-1, with 7 bases that match TRBD1. J lost 1 base, V lost 5 bases, and 11 bases had no gene match. Germline V gene data show CDR1 as PRHDT and CDR2 as FYEKMQ (reference sequence). This CDR3 spans 17 amino acids. Written as DNA, the CDR3 is TGTGCCAGCAGCAGTAGGGAATCACAGGGGTCCTACAATGAGCAGTTCTTC. As protein: CASSSRESQGSYNEQFF.

This clonotype has just a few counts. The V and J genes are TRBV7-9 and TRBJ2-5; TRBD1 matches at 7 bases. V shed 5 bases, J shed 4 bases, and the junction held 22 bases outside the gene matches. Germline V gene data show CDR1 as SEHNR and CDR2 as FQNEAQ (reference sequence). The length of the CDR3 is 19 residues. The DNA for the CDR3 is TGTGCCAGCAGCCCACTTAAGCTGGGACAGAGGCATCTCGGAGAGACCCAGTACTTC. The encoded protein is CASSPLKLGQRHLGETQYF.

In this sample, this clonotype turned up a few times. V and J are TRBV7-3 and TRBJ2-1; 10 bases map to TRBD2. Germline V gene sequence: CDR1 SGHTA, CDR2 FQGTGA. The V segment lost 5 bases and the J segment 7 bases; nucleotides outside the gene matches: 8. The CDR3 covers 15 residues. CDR3: CASSPRTSGQNEQFF. The CDR3 bases are TGTGCCAGCAGCCCCCGGACTAGCGGCCAAAATGAGCAGTTCTTC.

CDR3 residues: CASSLSSGLTSSYNSPLHF. Here the CDR3 DNA reads TGTGCCAGCAGCTTATCAAGCGGCTTAACGAGCTCCTATAATTCACCCCTCCACTTT. This chain uses TRBV7-9 with TRBJ1-6; the D is unclear. CDR1 and CDR2 from the germline V gene are SEHNR and FQNEAQ (reference sequence). The V and J ends lost 2 bases and 0 bases respectively, with 17 bases between them. The CDR3 length is 19 residues.

This chain uses TRBV12-3 or TRBV12-4 with TRBJ2-7; maybe TRBD2 (7 bases). This CDR3 has 16 amino acids. V was pared by 3 bases and J by 4 bases, with 19 bases between. The CDR3 DNA sequence: TGTGCCAGCAGTTTCAGGAGGGGGGGCGCAGGATACGAGCAGTACTTC. Its translation: CASSFRRGGAGYEQYF.

The chain recombines TRBV6-5 with TRBJ2-7; D assignment may be TRBD1 or TRBD2 (5 bases each). V lost 0 bases, J lost 2 bases, and 11 bases lay in between. The CDR3 sequence is 15 residues long. Germline V gives CDR1 MNHEY, CDR2 SVGAGI. The CDR3, as DNA: TGTGCCAGCAGTTACTCGGGGGACGGAACCTACGAGCAGTACTTC. It specifies CASSYSGDGTYEQYF.

This chain links TRBV7-9 with TRBJ2-5, with a possible D match to TRBD2 (6 bases). CDR3 length: 16 residues. Trimming took 3 bases from V and 5 from J, leaving 19 bases between them. The V gene's germline CDR1 is SEHNR and CDR2 FQNEAQ (reference sequence). CDR3 coding DNA: TGTGCCAGCAGCTTCGGAGGGAGCTCCTCGAGGGAGACCCAGTACTTC. Translating gives CASSFGGSSSRETQYF.

The V call is TRBV14, the J call TRBJ2-1, with 11 bases lining up with TRBD2. The CDR3 contains 15 residues. The trim removed 2 bases at V and 13 bases at J, leaving 10 bases unmatched. Looked up from germline, CDR1 is SGHDN and CDR2 is FVKESK. CDR3 DNA: TGTGCCAGCAGCCAATCCGGACTAGCGGGCCAGGACCAGTTCTTC. Protein product: CASSQSGLAGQDQFF. The full variable domain, rest sourced from reference TRBV14 and TRBJ2-1, is EAGVTQFPSHSVIEKGQTVTLRCDPISGHDNLYWYRRVMGKEIKFLLHFVKESKQDESGMPNNRFLAERTGGTYSTLKVQPAELEDSGVYFCASSQSGLAGQDQFFGPGTRLTVL.

This sequence joins TRBV4-3 and TRBJ1-1, with 9 bases aligning to TRBD1. Per germline, CDR1 LGHNA and CDR2 YSLEER. V gave up 4 bases and J gave up 3 bases; unmatched junction bases: 9. The CDR3 contains 16 residues. The CDR3 DNA sequence: TGCGCCAGCAGCCCTGGACAGGGGAGAATTGACACTGAAGCTTTCTTT. Translating gives CASSPGQGRIDTEAFF.

In this sample, this clonotype turned up a few times. The chain combines TRBV7-2 with TRBJ2-7, with D maybe TRBD1 (6 bases). This CDR3 is built from 15 residues. CDR1 and CDR2 from the germline V gene are SGHTA and FQGNSA. V was clipped by 1 base and J by 3 bases, with 13 bases between them. CDR3 protein: CASSLEPGANYEQYF. The CDR3 DNA reads TGTGCCAGCAGCTTAGAGCCAGGGGCAAACTACGAGCAGTACTTC.

The chain combines TRBV6-5 with TRBJ1-2; D not certain. Germline V gene data show CDR1 as MNHEY and CDR2 as SVGAGI. Trimming cost V 7 bases and J 10 bases, with 22 bases left between them. The CDR3 spans 14 residues. CDR3 loop: CASTQVAGSVYYTF. In DNA, the CDR3 is TGTGCCAGCACTCAAGTGGCTGGGTCGGTATACTACACCTTC.

DNA of the CDR3: TGTGCCAGCAGCTTAACCCCCCCGGACCACGGGGAGCTGTTTTTT. It codes for CASSLTPPDHGELFF. The V gene is TRBV7-9, the J gene TRBJ2-2; no definite D call. Per the germline V gene, CDR1 is SEHNR and CDR2 is FQNEAQ (reference sequence). The CDR3 consists of 15 residues. V lost 2 bases, J lost 7 bases, and 14 bases lay in between.

V gene TRBV14 combines with J gene TRBJ2-7; 7 nucleotides match TRBD1. The CDR3 consists of 15 residues. Germline-derived CDR1 and CDR2 are SGHDN and FVKESK. Unmatched junction bases numbered 9, after V lost 3 bases and J lost 4 bases. Here the CDR3 reads CASSQETGTEYEQYF. CDR3 in DNA: TGTGCCAGCAGCCAGGAGACAGGGACCGAATACGAGCAGTACTTC. Looking up the rest from reference TRBV14 and TRBJ2-7 gives the full variable domain: EAGVTQFPSHSVIEKGQTVTLRCDPISGHDNLYWYRRVMGKEIKFLLHFVKESKQDESGMPNNRFLAERTGGTYSTLKVQPAELEDSGVYFCASSQETGTEYEQYFGPGTRLTVT.

This clonotype came up a few times. The chain carries TRBV7-6 and TRBJ2-7; D tentatively reads TRBD1 or TRBD2 (7 bases each). Germline V gene data show CDR1 as SGHVS and CDR2 as FNYEAQ. This CDR3 spans 16 amino acids. The germline V and J ends were trimmed by 5 bases and 6 bases, with 23 bases remaining between them. The CDR3 DNA sequence: TGTGCCAGCAGCCGTACCACAGGGGACTACGCTTTCGAGCAGTACTTC. Its translation: CASSRTTGDYAFEQYF. Drawing the rest from reference TRBV7-6 and TRBJ2-7, the complete variable domain is GAGVSQSPRYKVTKRGQDVALRCDPISGHVSLYWYRQALGQGPEFLTYFNYEAQQDKSGLPNDRFSAERPEGSISTLTIQRTEQRDSAMYRCASSRTTGDYAFEQYFGPGTRLTVT.

This clonotype was detected only a few times. Here the CDR3 DNA reads TGTGCCACCAGCAAACAGGGGGCTGGCACAGATACGCAGTATTTT. Translating gives CATSKQGAGTDTQYF. This chain joins TRBV24-1 and TRBJ2-3; 9 bases fit TRBD1. Germline assignment: CDR1 KGHDR and CDR2 SFDVKD. The CDR3 runs to 15 residues. Germline trimming cut 7 bases from V and 1 base from J; bases unmatched to any gene: 5.

This chain links TRBV20-1 with TRBJ1-2; TRBD1 is a possible D gene (6 bases). V was clipped by 6 bases and J by 6 bases, with 17 bases between them. There are 13 residues in the CDR3. Germline lookup yields CDR1 DFQATT and CDR2 SNEGSKA (reference sequence). CDR3 sequence reads: CSARTGTNHGYTF. The CDR3 DNA follows: TGCAGTGCGCGCACAGGGACTAATCATGGCTACACCTTC.